This paragraph reports one TCR beta chain. This sample was included in a study of cytomegalovirus exposure and HLA in healthy donors. Germline V lookup: CDR1 MDHEN, CDR2 SYDVKM. The CDR3 totals 16 residues. Between the trimmed V and J ends, which lost 3 bases and 0 bases, there was a span of 12 bases. The PCR made use of 60 Vbeta and 13 Jbeta primers. Generated by immunoSEQ multiplex PCR, the TCRdb table keeps only in-frame clones and is missing some. The sample has 130,000 or so clones, about 80% seen once. Source material: PBMCs. The sequence was collected from a woman aged 40-49 years in good health and CMV-seronegative. This chain links TRBV28 with TRBJ1-5, with a tentative D call TRBD1 (5 bases). This CDR3 reads CASSFLWDYSNQPQHF. The CDR3 DNA sequence: TGTGCCAGCAGTTTTCTTTGGGACTATAGCAATCAGCCCCAGCATTTT.